The rows below give T cell receptor beta chains drawn from one sample of a study of human T cells and chemical hapten exposure. In TCRdb, the reads were re-called with MiXCR into one record per CDR3 protein. In the table there are around 120,000 distinct CDR3 sequences, 8.5% of which are singletons. The specimen sequenced was whole blood. These receptors came from a human donor in good health. Some clones in this sample may be carry-over from other donors' samples. Both conserved end residues are part of each CDR3. The D gene is left open where the match is weak. Rows give clone size only sometimes, using once, few, many, or a class for an expanded clone.

J gene	clone size	D gene	V gene	CDR3 DNA	CDR3 protein
TRBJ1-2	many	NA	TRBV20-1	TGCAGTGCTAGGACTTACCAGGTCGGCCACTATGGCTACACCTTC	CSARTYQVGHYGYTF
TRBJ2-7	NA	TRBD2	TRBV20-1	TGCAGTGCTAGAGATGCTAGCGGGAGGTCCTACGAGCAGTACTTC	CSARDASGRSYEQYF
TRBJ1-4	NA	NA	TRBV28	TGTGCCAGCAGTTTCGGTAATGAAAAACTGTTTTTT	CASSFGNEKLFF
TRBJ2-3	NA	NA	TRBV7-2	TGTGCCAGCAGCTTAACGGGGGTCACAGATACGCAGTATTTT	CASSLTGVTDTQYF
TRBJ2-2	few	NA	TRBV19	TGTGCCAGTAGTAGGGACCGCCCAAGTACCGGGGAGCTGTTTTTT	CASSRDRPSTGELFF
TRBJ1-2	many	NA	TRBV20-1	TGCAGTGCTAGAGAGGGGGGCACGAACTATGGCTACACCTTC	CSAREGGTNYGYTF
TRBJ1-1	NA	NA	TRBV29-1	TGCAGCGTTGGACGTCTGATGAACACTGAAGCTTTCTTT	CSVGRLMNTEAFF
TRBJ1-5	many	TRBD1	TRBV5-1	TGCGCCAGCAGCCTGGAGGGACAGGGTCGTCAGCCCCAGCATTTT	CASSLEGQGRQPQHF
TRBJ1-5	many	TRBD1	TRBV15	TGTGCCACCAGCAGAGATACAGGGGACGTCACCCCCCAGCATTTT	CATSRDTGDVTPQHF
TRBJ2-3	many	NA	TRBV5-4	TGTGCCAGCAGCTTGTCACAGGAGAGCACAGATACGCAGTATTTT	CASSLSQESTDTQYF
TRBJ1-1	NA	NA	TRBV5-1	TGCGCCAGCAGCCACGGGGGAACTGAAGCTTTCTTT	CASSHGGTEAFF
TRBJ2-3	few	TRBD1	TRBV27	TGTGCCAGCAGTCCCCGACAGGGGGCGGATACGCAGTATTTT	CASSPRQGADTQYF
TRBJ1-3	many	NA	TRBV5-6	TGTGCCAGCAGCTTATGGGGAGGAACTGGAAACACCATATATTTT	CASSLWGGTGNTIYF
TRBJ2-7	NA	TRBD2	TRBV7-9	TGTGCCAGCAGCTTAGCTCTTGGAAGCGGGAGTTGGCACGAGCAGTACTTC	CASSLALGSGSWHEQYF
TRBJ2-3	many	TRBD2	TRBV12-3/TRBV12-4	TGTGCCAGCAGTTTAATTGTTGGTCCGGGACTACTAAGCACAGATACGCAGTATTTT	CASSLIVGPGLLSTDTQYF
TRBJ2-3	NA	NA	TRBV20-1	TGCAGTGCCCTACGACAGTTATCCACAGATACGCAGTATTTT	CSALRQLSTDTQYF
TRBJ1-4	NA	NA	TRBV10-3	TGTGCCATCTCGAGAGGCGAAAATGAAAAACTGTTTTTT	CAISRGENEKLFF